The 17 T cell receptor beta chains below were found in one sample sequenced in a study of tumor-infiltrating lymphocytes in primary liver carcinoma. Synthesis of TCR beta cDNA was carried out from around 540 ng total RNA with a constant-region primer. The TCR beta library was amplified through three nested multiplex PCR rounds in a modified ARM-PCR procedure. TRBV1-TRBV30 forward primers paired with a C-beta reverse primer drove the first two PCR rounds, around 10 cycles each. Each CDR3 protein is one row after TCRdb ran MiXCR on the multiplex PCR reads. Among a few hundred thousand distinct CDR3 sequences, about 50% were seen once, and the ten largest hold approximately 15%. Extraction also yielded germline DNA, while blood RNA was obtained from unsorted whole blood. Sequences were obtained from peripheral blood. The receptors derive from a woman aged 25 to 39 with primary liver carcinoma and hepatitis B virus infection.

The rearrangement uses TRBV12-3 or TRBV12-4 and TRBJ2-7; 8 nucleotides line up with TRBD1. Trimming took 5 bases from V and 5 from J; bases not matched to a gene: 5. The CDR3 covers 13 residues. CDR3 residues: CASSMGQAHEQYF. CDR3 coding DNA: TGTGCCAGCAGTATGGGACAGGCACACGAGCAGTACTTC.

In its sample, this clonotype was seen a few times. The rearrangement joins TRBV12-3 or TRBV12-4 to TRBJ2-7; 8 bases fit TRBD2. V lost 6 bases to trimming and J lost 5 bases; unmatched junction nucleotides: 12. The CDR3 has 15 residues. The CDR3 reads CASSSPIAGRDEQYF. The CDR3 nucleotides are TGTGCCAGCAGCTCCCCTATAGCGGGACGGGACGAGCAGTACTTC.

This clonotype has only a few counts. The V gene is TRBV4-2, the J gene TRBJ2-5, with TRBD2 identical over 9 bases. Germline trimming cut 4 bases from V and 5 bases from J; bases unmatched to any gene: 8. Germline V lookup: CDR1 LGHNA, CDR2 YNFKEQ. The CDR3 runs 15 residues. The CDR3 sequence: CASSLSGSSRETQYF. CDR3 nucleotides: TGTGCCAGCAGCCTTAGCGGGAGTTCTCGCGAGACCCAGTACTTC.

The genes are TRBV6-2 or TRBV6-3 and TRBJ1-2, with TRBD1 matching over 8 bases. Germline V gene data show CDR1 as MNHEY and CDR2 as SVGEGT. This CDR3 spans 15 amino acids. V lost 6 bases and J lost 2; bases outside the gene matches: 8. Here the CDR3 DNA reads TGTGCCAGCAGGGCGACAGGGGTCAGAAACTATGGCTACACCTTC. This encodes CASRATGVRNYGYTF.

In the case of this clonotype: A much more abundant neighbour one base away suggests this may be a read error. The V and J genes are TRBV12-3 or TRBV12-4 and TRBJ1-5; tentatively, D is TRBD1 (6 bases). The CDR3 length is 15 residues. This CDR3 reads CASSYGGGSNQPKHF. CDR3 nucleotides: TGTGCCAGCAGTTACGGAGGGGGTAGCAATCAGCCCAAGCATTTT.

As regards this clonotype: A much larger clone sits a single nucleotide away, making a read error possible. The chain has TRBV6-6 and TRBJ2-4; 10 bases are a match to TRBD2. CDR1 is MNHNY and CDR2 is SVGAGI in the germline V gene (reference sequence). This CDR3 has 20 residues. CDR3 in amino acids: CAGSYTGTSVNSLAKNIQYF. CDR3 DNA sequence: TGTGCCGGCAGCTACACCGGGACTAGCGTTAACTCGCTAGCCAAAAACATTCAGTACTTC.

This chain uses TRBV30 with TRBJ2-3; D gene ambiguous. The V and J ends lost 2 bases and 2 bases respectively, with 8 bases between them. The CDR3 runs to 13 residues. Germline V CDR1 and CDR2: GTSNPN, SVGIG (reference sequence). The CDR3 nucleotides read TGTGCCTGGAGTTGGACCTTCACAGATACGCAGTATTTT. Protein sequence: CAWSWTFTDTQYF. Using reference TRBV30 and TRBJ2-3 for the parts outside the CDR3, the full variable domain is SQTIHQWPATLVQPVGSPLSLECTVEGTSNPNLYWYRQAAGRGLQLLFYSVGIGQISSEVPQNLSASRPQDRQFILSSKKLLLSDSGFYLCAWSWTFTDTQYFGPGTRLTVL.

The chain is built from TRBV6-5 and TRBJ2-7; tentatively, D is TRBD1 or TRBD2 (5 bases each). V was trimmed by 7 bases and J by 3 bases, leaving 13 bases between them. Germline V gene sequence: CDR1 MNHEY, CDR2 SVGAGI. The CDR3 consists of 13 residues. The CDR3 loop is CASTLGRIYEQYF. The CDR3 region has the DNA TGTGCCAGCACCCTGGGACGGATCTACGAGCAGTACTTC.

About this clonotype itself: Given a much more abundant clone one base away, this may be a read error. The chain recombines TRBV4-2 with TRBJ2-1; D possibly uses TRBD1 or TRBD2 (5 bases each). This CDR3 is 15 amino acids long. Trimming stripped 1 base from V and 11 bases from J, with 18 bases between. Germline CDR1 reads LGHNA; CDR2 reads YNFKEQ. The CDR3 nucleotides read TGTGCCAGCAGCCAAGGTGGGACCTACACTTATAAGCAGTTCTTC. The encoded protein is CASSQGGTYTYKQFF.

The chain is built from TRBV7-9 and TRBJ2-1; D is ambiguous. The germline CDR1 and CDR2 sequences are SEHNR and FQNEAQ (reference sequence). The CDR3 totals 14 residues. Deletions cut 1 base from V and 3 bases from J, with 7 bases between. CDR3 amino acids: CASSLGSYYNEQFF. As DNA, the CDR3 is TGTGCCAGCAGCTTAGGGTCCTACTACAATGAGCAGTTCTTC.

As to this clonotype: A much larger clone sits a single nucleotide away, making a read error possible. The rearrangement joins TRBV12-3 or TRBV12-4 to TRBJ2-3, with D uncertain. The CDR3 is 14 amino acids. The CDR3 DNA reads TGTGCCAGCAATCCCCTTCATGGCACAGATACGGAGTATTTT. It encodes CASNPLHGTDTEYF.

A note on this clonotype: Relative to the germline gene, one junction end is altered; a read error may explain this. V and J are TRBV11-2 and TRBJ2-1; 9 bases align to TRBD1. This CDR3 has 15 residues. Germline values: CDR1 SGHAT, CDR2 FQNNGV. The CDR3, as DNA: TGTGCCAGCAGCCCCGGGACAGGGACCTACGATGAGCCGTTCTTC. The encoded protein is CASSPGTGTYDEPFF.

Remarks on this clonotype: Since a much larger clone is just one base distant, this may be a read error. The rearrangement uses TRBV4-3 and TRBJ2-3; D tentatively reads TRBD1 or TRBD2 (5 bases each). Germline V CDR1 and CDR2: LGHNA, YSLEER. The CDR3 consists of 16 residues. The CDR3: CTSSQDLGEITDTQYF. The CDR3 region has the DNA TGCACCAGCAGCCAAGATTTGGGGGAAATCACAGATACGCAGTATTTT.

This clonotype was seen many times. The V and J genes are TRBV11-2 and TRBJ2-6; no reliable D call. The CDR3 has 16 amino acids. Germline values: CDR1 SGHAT, CDR2 FQNNGV. The ends were cut back, 3 bases at V and 3 bases at J, with 12 bases in the middle. The CDR3 bases are TGTGCCAGCAGCTTCATTGTGGGGTTTGGGGCCAACGTCCTGACTTTC. This encodes CASSFIVGFGANVLTF. The full variable domain, its missing parts supplied by reference TRBV11-2 and TRBJ2-6, is EAGVAQSPRYKIIEKRQSVAFWCNPISGHATLYWYQQILGQGPKLLIQFQNNGVVDDSQLPKDRFSAERLKGVDSTLKIQPAKLEDSAVYLCASSFIVGFGANVLTFGAGSRLTVL.

As regards this clonotype: A read error may produce the germline difference seen at one junction end. V and J are TRBV11-2 and TRBJ2-7; D call uncertain. Germline CDR1 SGHAT, CDR2 FQNNGV. The CDR3 spans 14 residues. As DNA, the CDR3 is TGTACCAGCAGCTTAGACCTGGCCCGCTACAAGCAGTACTTC. It is translated as CTSSLDLARYKQYF.

As regards this clonotype: A much larger clone lies one base from this, so it may be a read error. This chain joins TRBV29-1 and TRBJ2-2, with D unresolved. The CDR3 spans 13 residues. Trimming took off 5 bases at V and 4 bases at J, with 11 bases between the two ends. Germline V gene lookup returns CDR1 SQVTM and CDR2 ANQGSEA. In nucleotides, the CDR3 is TGCAGCGTTAATGAAGGGTCCACCGGGGAGCTGTTTTTT. This codes for CSVNEGSTGELFF.

This chain links TRBV6-2 or TRBV6-3 with TRBJ1-5; D perhaps matches TRBD1 (5 bases). The CDR3 has 13 amino acids. V was shortened by 7 bases and J by 8 bases, with 15 bases between the two germline ends. The germline V gene encodes CDR1 MNHEY and CDR2 SVGEGT. CDR3 residues: CASKNGGMEPQHF. The CDR3 DNA reads TGTGCCAGCAAAAACGGGGGAATGGAGCCCCAGCATTTT.